This is a list of T cell receptor beta chains from one sample in a study of T cell changes during pregnancy in multiple sclerosis. Clones were sequenced by immunoSEQ multiplex PCR, and TCRdb holds only the in-frame ones, with some missing. The sample comprises around 100,000 clones, around 92% of which are singletons, and over 0.8% rests with the top ten. Specimen: peripheral blood, collected before pregnancy. These receptor sequences come from a female donor with multiple sclerosis, enrolled in a pregnancy study. Each CDR3 is given with its conserved first and last residue.

CSVRLGTGGAEGYTF TRBV29-1
CSGGTSGYNEQFF TRBV29-1
CASSPRGQGRTEAFF TRBV5-1
CASSTDRGLKHLYEQYF TRBV21-1
CASGRDSTYEQYF TRBV9
CASSQGTGDKAFF TRBV14
CAWSVLGLNNEQFF TRBV30
CASSTYLASNEQFF TRBV19
CASSSPQGAHNEQFF TRBV5-4
CASSAGTGGYAHEQFF TRBV19
CASTHLTTGLYGYTF TRBV7-9
CASKPSETNTGELFF TRBV2
CASTGTSGLPGELFF TRBV28
CASSSWDRGLDTQYF TRBV11-3
CASSLLEGWEGYTF TRBV28
CASSPSGTGAGNTIYF TRBV18
CAWSVGSGSSGWNEQFF TRBV30
CASSLETEITYEQYF TRBV7-9
CASSLAGTGGDEQYF TRBV5-1
CASSVSGSYYNEQFF TRBV9
CASRQLDTQYF TRBV6-5
CASTLMPGLAGVEQFF TRBV2
CASTRVGTGELFF TRBV2
CASSSPSTGNQPQHF TRBV28
CASSLLPGRGTDTQYF TRBV5-1
CASSEPKLQGAHF TRBV7-6